Listed below are T cell receptor beta chains from one sample, sequenced in a study of response to subunit inactivated influenza vaccine. TCRdb processed the RT-PCR reads anew with MiXCR; each CDR3 protein has one entry. The sample holds 150,000 to 200,000 distinct CDR3 sequences, about an eighth seen once. Separately, the same data were catalogued under a study of T cells expressing NK-cell markers.

Source: CD8+ T cells sorted from PBMCs, taken 12 days after vaccination. These receptors were collected from a man aged 50 to 60 who received an inactivated influenza vaccine. Both conserved end residues are part of each CDR3.

14,TRBJ1-1,TRBV12-3/TRBV12-4,CASSLRTVNTEAFF
16,TRBJ2-5,TRBV9,CASSVSPAGRKETQYF
15,TRBJ2-2,TRBV28,CASRRTSGEAGELFF
14,TRBJ2-7,TRBV30,CACSDRSISYEQYF
16,TRBJ2-3,TRBV5-1,CASSGTSGPSTDTQYF
15,TRBJ2-5,TRBV12-3/TRBV12-4,CASSPFWLQDETQYF
13,TRBJ1-5,TRBV12-3/TRBV12-4,CASATGGNQPQHF
16,TRBJ2-3,TRBV10-2,CASSEIGTLGTDTQYF
13,TRBJ2-7,TRBV19,CASSIGGAYEQYF
17,TRBJ1-2,TRBV28,CASSPIWTGLPNYGYTF
15,TRBJ1-1,TRBV20-1,CSARDNDEQNTEAFF
13,TRBJ1-4,TRBV10-2,CASRTGSNEKLFF